The entry that follows covers one TCR beta chain sequence. Its antigen is not identified. The data were produced by immunoSEQ multiplex PCR, yet TCRdb's version contains in-frame clones alone and is incomplete. This sample has around 130,000 clones, with about 86% found just once. These data belong to a study of T cell responses to AZD1222 COVID-19 vaccine. The study, taken as a whole, reports: Donor demographics were predominantly white British with a female majority; clonal diversity may be underestimated. Among vaccine-associated CD4 TCRs, coverage spanned spike, with dominance at 160-218 and 743-854.

Trimming took 3 bases from V and 4 from J, leaving 18 bases between them. The CDR3 has 15 amino acids. Germline assignment: CDR1 DFQATT and CDR2 SNEGSKA (reference sequence). The material sequenced was peripheral blood, taken on day 0 of AZD1222 vaccination. The clonotype was recovered from an adult in good health. The V and J genes are TRBV20-1 and TRBJ2-5, with D tentatively TRBD1 (6 bases). The CDR3 here is CSASRFGLGGETQYF. The CDR3 coding sequence is TGCAGTGCTAGTAGGTTTGGTTTAGGGGGAGAGACCCAGTACTTC.